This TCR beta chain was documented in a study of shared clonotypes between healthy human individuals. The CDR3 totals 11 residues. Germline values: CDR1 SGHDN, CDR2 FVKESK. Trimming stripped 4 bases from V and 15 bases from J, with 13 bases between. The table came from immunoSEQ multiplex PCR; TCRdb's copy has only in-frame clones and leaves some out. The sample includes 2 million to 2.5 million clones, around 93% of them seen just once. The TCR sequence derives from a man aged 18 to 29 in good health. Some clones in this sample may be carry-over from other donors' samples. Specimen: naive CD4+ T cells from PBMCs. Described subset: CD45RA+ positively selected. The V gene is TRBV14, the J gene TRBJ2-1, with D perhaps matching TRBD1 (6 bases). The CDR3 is CASSLGQKPFF. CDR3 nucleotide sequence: TGTGCCAGCAGCCTCGGACAGAAGCCGTTCTTC.